The 26 T cell receptor beta chains below all came from one sample that was sequenced in a study of cytomegalovirus exposure and HLA in healthy donors. Sequencing used immunoSEQ multiplex PCR; TCRdb keeps in-frame clones, though not all of them. The sample lists 120,000 or so clones; roughly 90% were seen once. The specimen sequenced was PBMCs. These receptor sequences come from a woman under 30 in good health and CMV-seronegative.

The V and J genes are TRBV9 and TRBJ2-5; TRBD1 is a possible D gene (5 bases). Germline CDR1 and CDR2: SGDLS and YYNGEE. V shed 4 bases and J shed 0 bases, with 10 bases lying between them. This CDR3 is built from 14 residues. Here the CDR3 DNA reads TGTGCCAGCAGCCCCCGACAGTACCAAGAGACCCAGTACTTC. It is translated as CASSPRQYQETQYF. Looking up the rest from reference TRBV9 and TRBJ2-5 gives the full variable domain: DSGVTQTPKHLITATGQRVTLRCSPRSGDLSVYWYQQSLDQGLQFLIQYYNGEERAKGNILERFSAQQFPDLHSELNLSSLELGDSALYFCASSPRQYQETQYFGPGTRLLVL.

The chain couples TRBV29-1 to TRBJ1-2; 7 bases align to TRBD1. This CDR3 contains 12 residues. In germline, CDR1 is SQVTM, CDR2 ANQGSEA. Germline trimming cut 6 bases from V and 6 bases from J; bases unmatched to any gene: 7. The chain's CDR3 is CSVIDRDNGYTF. CDR3 nucleotides: TGCAGCGTCATAGACAGGGATAATGGCTACACCTTC.

This chain links TRBV30 with TRBJ2-5; 11 nucleotides match TRBD2. This CDR3 contains 13 residues. Looked up from germline, CDR1 is GTSNPN and CDR2 is SVGIG (reference sequence). J gave up 5 bases and V 5 bases, and 4 bases lay outside the gene matches. The CDR3 spells CAWSLAGAETQYF. CDR3 bases: TGTGCCTGGTCACTAGCGGGAGCGGAGACCCAGTACTTC.

This chain joins TRBV4-1 and TRBJ1-4, with 7 bases that match TRBD1. Germline CDR1 MGHRA, CDR2 YSYEKL. The CDR3 consists of 15 residues. V lost 2 bases, J lost 8 bases, and 8 bases stayed unmatched. The CDR3 sequence: CASSQPGTVREKLFF. The DNA for the CDR3 is TGCGCCAGCAGCCAACCCGGGACAGTACGAGAAAAACTGTTTTTT.

This clone was detected only once. The chain uses TRBV28 and TRBJ2-4; D possibly corresponds to TRBD2 (5 bases). Germline V CDR1 and CDR2: MDHEN, SYDVKM. The CDR3 contains 16 residues. The ends were cut back, 5 bases at V and 0 bases at J, with 14 bases in the middle. This chain's CDR3 is CASSGFSEVAKNIQYF. The CDR3 DNA is TGTGCCAGCAGTGGCTTTAGCGAGGTAGCCAAAAACATTCAGTACTTC.

The V call is TRBV11-2, the J call TRBJ2-7; TRBD1 is a possible D gene (5 bases). Trimming left V 1 base short and J 5 bases short, with 12 bases between. The germline gives CDR1 SGHAT, CDR2 FQNNGV. The CDR3 runs 14 residues. Written as DNA, the CDR3 is TGTGCCAGCAGCTTAGCGGCAGGGTTGCACGAGCAGTACTTC. Protein sequence: CASSLAAGLHEQYF.

The chain links TRBV5-5 to TRBJ1-5; D unclear. Germline values: CDR1 SGHKS, CDR2 YYEKEE (reference sequence). The CDR3 consists of 13 residues. The V gene lost 0 bases and the J gene lost 4 bases, with 5 bases spanning the gap. For the CDR3, the DNA is TGTGCCAGCAGCTTGGCCGGGAATCAGCCCCAGCATTTT. It encodes CASSLAGNQPQHF.

The rearrangement links TRBV6-5 to TRBJ2-7; 14 nucleotides match TRBD2. V lost 7 bases to trimming and J lost 5 bases; unmatched junction nucleotides: 1. The CDR3 extends over 13 amino acids. Germline V gene lookup returns CDR1 MNHEY and CDR2 SVGAGI. CDR3 region: CASTGLAGDEQYF. CDR3 bases: TGTGCCAGCACGGGACTAGCGGGAGACGAGCAGTACTTC.

The V gene is TRBV6-5, the J gene TRBJ2-1, with TRBD1 as a possible D gene (6 bases). This CDR3 has 13 residues. Trimming cost V 2 bases and J 7 bases, with 9 bases left between them. Germline V CDR1 and CDR2: MNHEY, SVGAGI. CDR3 coding DNA: TGTGCCAGCAGTTACGGGGGCGGTAATGAGCAGTTCTTC. It specifies CASSYGGGNEQFF.

The chain carries TRBV7-2 and TRBJ2-3; D might be TRBD1 (5 bases). Trimming left V 5 bases short and J 3 bases short, with 6 bases between. The CDR3 loop spans 12 amino acids. CDR1 and CDR2 (germline): SGHTA, FQGNSA. DNA of the CDR3: TGTGCCAGCAGCCGACAGACAGATACGCAGTATTTT. Its protein product is CASSRQTDTQYF.

V gene TRBV7-9 combines with J gene TRBJ2-5, with TRBD1 matching over 9 bases. Trimming removed 5 bases from V and 4 bases from J; junction bases left unmatched: 8. CDR1 and CDR2 (germline): SEHNR, FQNEAQ (reference sequence). The CDR3 has 15 residues. The CDR3 region has the DNA TGTGCCAGCAGCAGCACAGGGGGCGCCAGAGAGACCCAGTACTTC. Translating gives CASSSTGGARETQYF.

This chain joins TRBV10-3 and TRBJ2-5; 7 bases line up with TRBD1. V shed 3 bases and J 4 bases; nucleotides not matched to a gene: 11. CDR3 length equals 16 residues. CDR1 is ENHRY and CDR2 is SYGVKD in the germline V gene. CDR3 residues: CAISDYDRERGETQYF. CDR3 in DNA: TGTGCCATCAGTGATTACGACAGGGAAAGAGGAGAGACCCAGTACTTC.

The gene calls are TRBV11-3 and TRBJ1-3, with 9 bases identical to TRBD1. Germline V CDR1 and CDR2: SGHNT, YENEEA. The junction had 8 bases not matched to a gene; V was cut back by 6 bases and J by 2 bases. The CDR3 contains 16 residues. CDR3 region: CASRVGTGMTGNTIYF. The CDR3 nucleotides read TGTGCCAGCAGAGTGGGGACAGGGATGACTGGAAACACCATATATTTT.

The genes are TRBV6-1 and TRBJ1-2; D is unclear. Germline CDR1 is MNHNS and CDR2 is SASEGT. The CDR3 has 15 residues. Trimming removed 1 base at V and 0 bases at J, with 9 bases between. In nucleotides, the CDR3 is TGTGCCAGCAGTGAAGGCGGTGAAGCTAACTATGGCTACACCTTC. Encoded protein: CASSEGGEANYGYTF.

J is TRBJ2-1 and V is TRBV6-1; the match to TRBD2 covers 12 bases. The CDR3 spans 14 residues. The V segment lost 11 bases and the J segment 5 bases; nucleotides outside the gene matches: 7. Germline V gives CDR1 MNHNS, CDR2 SASEGT. Written as DNA, the CDR3 is TGTGCCTGTTGGACTAGCGGGGACCACAATGAGCAGTTCTTC. The encoded protein is CACWTSGDHNEQFF.

Only one count was recorded for this clone. The chain combines TRBV27 with TRBJ2-4; D is unclear. CDR1 MNHEY and CDR2 SMNVEV come from the germline V gene (reference sequence). V was shortened by 0 bases and J by 0 bases, with 6 bases between the two germline ends. The CDR3 loop spans 15 amino acids. The CDR3 region is CASSLSYLAKNIQYF. The CDR3 DNA follows: TGTGCCAGCAGTTTATCGTACTTAGCCAAAAACATTCAGTACTTC.

This clone was picked up one time. This chain uses TRBV7-9 with TRBJ1-1, with D possibly TRBD1 on 6 matching bases. The CDR3 is 14 residues long. V was shortened by 1 base and J by 3 bases, with 9 bases between the two germline ends. CDR1 is SEHNR, CDR2 FQNEAQ, per germline (reference sequence). The CDR3 nucleotides are TGTGCCAGCAGCTTAGTTTCAGGGGACACTGAAGCTTTCTTT. It is translated as CASSLVSGDTEAFF.

This chain joins TRBV7-8 and TRBJ2-7; possibly TRBD1 for D (8 bases). V was pared by 5 bases and J by 4 bases, with 15 bases between. The CDR3 consists of 14 residues. Per the germline V gene, CDR1 is SGHVS and CDR2 is FQNEAQ. The CDR3 sequence is CASSDGQGGYEQYF. The CDR3 region has the DNA TGTGCCAGCAGCGACGGACAGGGAGGGTACGAGCAGTACTTC.

This chain uses TRBV7-9 with TRBJ2-1, with TRBD1 identical over 11 bases. The CDR3 sequence is 16 residues long. J was trimmed by 6 bases and V by 5 bases; bases with no gene match: 9. Germline V gene lookup returns CDR1 SEHNR and CDR2 FQNEAQ (reference sequence). The CDR3 DNA reads as TGTGCCAGCAGCCGCAGATCCGGGACAGGGGGCAATGAGCAGTTCTTC. Protein: CASSRRSGTGGNEQFF.

DNA for the CDR3: TGTGCCAGTAGTATAGATTCGGGGGTAGGCGGGGAGCTGTTTTTT. Its protein product is CASSIDSGVGGELFF. J is TRBJ2-2 and V is TRBV19; D perhaps matches TRBD2 (6 bases). V was clipped by 0 bases and J by 7 bases, with 12 bases between them. Germline V gene sequence: CDR1 LNHDA, CDR2 SQIVND (reference sequence). The CDR3 loop spans 15 amino acids. Together with reference TRBV19 and TRBJ2-2, the CDR3 gives the full variable domain: DGGITQSPKYLFRKEGQNVTLSCEQNLNHDAMYWYRQDPGQGLRLIYYSQIVNDFQKGDIAEGYSVSREKKESFPLTVTSAQKNPTAFYLCASSIDSGVGGELFFGEGSRLTVL.

The rearrangement links TRBV30 to TRBJ2-7; 8 bases are a match to TRBD2. This CDR3 is 14 amino acids long. Trimming at V came to 0 bases and at J to 2 bases, leaving 3 bases not matched to a gene. The germline V gene has CDR1 GTSNPN and CDR2 SVGIG (reference sequence). DNA for the CDR3: TGTGCCTGGAGTGTACAGCGGGAGCCCTACGAGCAGTACTTC. It is translated as CAWSVQREPYEQYF.

This clone was seen just once. The V and J genes are TRBV19 and TRBJ1-5; D perhaps matches TRBD1 (5 bases). The CDR3 runs 12 residues. CDR1 is LNHDA, CDR2 SQIVND, per germline (reference sequence). The V gene lost 5 bases and the J gene lost 7 bases, with 9 bases spanning the gap. CDR3 in DNA: TGTGCCAGTAGTCCTCCAGGGCAGCCCCAGCATTTT. This translates into CASSPPGQPQHF.

The chain recombines TRBV2 with TRBJ2-5, with 9 bases aligning to TRBD2. Losses at the gene ends were 6 bases for V and 4 bases for J; bases not matched to a gene: 3. There are 13 residues in the CDR3. Per the germline V gene, CDR1 is SNHLY and CDR2 is FYNNEI. CDR3 protein: CASRVLAGETQYF. CDR3 in DNA: TGTGCCAGCAGGGTACTAGCGGGAGAGACCCAGTACTTC.

The rearrangement uses TRBV7-6 and TRBJ2-7; tentatively, D is TRBD2 (6 bases). The germline V and J ends were trimmed by 4 bases and 1 base, with 17 bases remaining between them. The CDR3 extends over 16 amino acids. The germline gives CDR1 SGHVS, CDR2 FNYEAQ. Here the CDR3 reads CASSSPASAVSYEQYF. CDR3 coding DNA: TGTGCCAGCAGCTCCCCCGCTAGCGCCGTTTCCTACGAGCAGTACTTC.

This clone was seen a few times. The chain employs TRBV4-1 and TRBJ2-7; TRBD2 aligns across 7 bases. V was pared by 6 bases and J by 3 bases, with 11 bases of the junction left unmatched. The germline gives CDR1 MGHRA, CDR2 YSYEKL. The CDR3 spans 15 residues. In nucleotides, the CDR3 is TGCGCCAGCAGTTTCGGGACTATCCGGCTCTACGAGCAGTACTTC. Protein product: CASSFGTIRLYEQYF.

The rearrangement links TRBV5-8 to TRBJ2-5; TRBD1 agrees at 9 bases. The CDR3 sequence is 14 residues long. In germline, CDR1 is SGHTS, CDR2 YDEGEE. Losses at the gene ends were 0 bases for V and 5 bases for J; bases not matched to a gene: 2. In DNA form, the CDR3 reads TGTGCCAGCAGCTTGGACAGGGGGCTGGAGACCCAGTACTTC. Encoded protein: CASSLDRGLETQYF. The full variable domain, in which reference TRBV5-8 and TRBJ2-5 provide the parts outside the CDR3, is EAGVTQSPTHLIKTRGQQATLRCSPISGHTSVYWYQQALGLGLQFLLWYDEGEERNRGNFPPRFSGRQFPNYSSELNVNALELEDSALYLCASSLDRGLETQYFGPGTRLLVL.